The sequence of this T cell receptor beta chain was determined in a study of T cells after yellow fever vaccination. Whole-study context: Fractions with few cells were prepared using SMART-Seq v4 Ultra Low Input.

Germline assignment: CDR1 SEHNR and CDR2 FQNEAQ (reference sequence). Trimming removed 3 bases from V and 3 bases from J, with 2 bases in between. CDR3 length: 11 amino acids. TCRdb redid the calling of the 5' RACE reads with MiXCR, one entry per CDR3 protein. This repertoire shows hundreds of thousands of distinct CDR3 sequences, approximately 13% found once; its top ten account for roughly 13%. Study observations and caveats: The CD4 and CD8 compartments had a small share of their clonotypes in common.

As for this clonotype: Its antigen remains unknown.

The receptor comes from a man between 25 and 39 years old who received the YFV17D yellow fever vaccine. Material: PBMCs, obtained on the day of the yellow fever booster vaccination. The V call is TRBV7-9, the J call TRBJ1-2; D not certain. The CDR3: CASSFYYGYTF. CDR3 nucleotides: TGTGCCAGCAGCTTCTACTATGGCTACACCTTC.